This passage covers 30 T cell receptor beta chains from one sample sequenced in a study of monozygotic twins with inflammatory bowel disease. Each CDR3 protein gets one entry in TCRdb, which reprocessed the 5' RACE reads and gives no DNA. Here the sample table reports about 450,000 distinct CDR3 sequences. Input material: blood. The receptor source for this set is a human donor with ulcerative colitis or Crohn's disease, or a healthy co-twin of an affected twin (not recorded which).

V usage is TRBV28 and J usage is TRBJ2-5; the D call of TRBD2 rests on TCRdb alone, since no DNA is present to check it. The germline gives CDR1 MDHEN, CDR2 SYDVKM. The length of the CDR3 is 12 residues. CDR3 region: CASSLLGGLPNF.

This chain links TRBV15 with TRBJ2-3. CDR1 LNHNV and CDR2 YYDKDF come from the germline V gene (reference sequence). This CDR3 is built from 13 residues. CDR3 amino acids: CATSTPSTDTQYF.

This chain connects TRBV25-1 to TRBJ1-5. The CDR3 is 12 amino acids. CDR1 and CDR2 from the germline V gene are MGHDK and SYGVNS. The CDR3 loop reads CASSDGIRPQHF.

This CDR3 reads CASSQEVGRNTGELFF. This chain links TRBV3-1 with TRBJ2-2. Germline CDR1 and CDR2: LGHDT and YNNKEL (reference sequence). The CDR3 is 16 residues long. The full variable domain, completed using reference TRBV3-1 and TRBJ2-2, is DTAVSQTPKYLVTQMGNDKSIKCEQNLGHDTMYWYKQDSKKFLKIMFSYNNKELIINETVPNRFSPKSPDKAHLNLHINSLELGDSAVYFCASSQEVGRNTGELFFGEGSRLTVL.

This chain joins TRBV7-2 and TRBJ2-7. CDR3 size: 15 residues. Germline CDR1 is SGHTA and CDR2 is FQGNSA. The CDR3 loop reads CASSLGRSATYEQYF. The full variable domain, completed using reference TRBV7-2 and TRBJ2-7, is GAGVSQSPSNKVTEKGKDVELRCDPISGHTALYWYRQSLGQGLEFLIYFQGNSAPDKSGLPSDRFSAERTGGSVSTLTIQRTQQEDSAVYLCASSLGRSATYEQYFGPGTRLTVT.

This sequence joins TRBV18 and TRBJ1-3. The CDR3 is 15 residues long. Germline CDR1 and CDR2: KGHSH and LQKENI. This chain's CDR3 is CASSPVGYSGNTIYF.

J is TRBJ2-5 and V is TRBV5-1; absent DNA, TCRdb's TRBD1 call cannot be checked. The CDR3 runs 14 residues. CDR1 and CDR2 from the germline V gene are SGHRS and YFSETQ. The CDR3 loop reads CASSGAKRGETQYF.

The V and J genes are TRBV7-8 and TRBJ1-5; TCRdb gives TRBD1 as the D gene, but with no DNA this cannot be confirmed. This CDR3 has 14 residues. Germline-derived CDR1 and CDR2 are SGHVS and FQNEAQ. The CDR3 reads CASSLSIQGQPQHF.

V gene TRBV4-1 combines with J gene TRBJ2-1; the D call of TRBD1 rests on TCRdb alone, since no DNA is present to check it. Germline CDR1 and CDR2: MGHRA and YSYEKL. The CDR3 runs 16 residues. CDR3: CASSQGTGGIYNEQFF.

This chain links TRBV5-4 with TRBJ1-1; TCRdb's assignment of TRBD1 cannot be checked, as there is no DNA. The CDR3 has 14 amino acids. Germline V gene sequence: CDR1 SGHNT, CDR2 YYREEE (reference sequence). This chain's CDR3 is CASSLGDRGDEAFF. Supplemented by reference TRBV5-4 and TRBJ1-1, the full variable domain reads ETGVTQSPTHLIKTRGQQVTLRCSSQSGHNTVSWYQQALGQGPQFIFQYYREEENGRGNFPPRFSGLQFPNYSSELNVNALELDDSALYLCASSLGDRGDEAFFGQGTRLTVV.

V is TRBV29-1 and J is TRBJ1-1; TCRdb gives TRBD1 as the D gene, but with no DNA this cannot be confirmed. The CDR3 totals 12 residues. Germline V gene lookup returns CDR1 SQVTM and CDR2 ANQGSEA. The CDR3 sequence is CSVEQTGGEAFF.

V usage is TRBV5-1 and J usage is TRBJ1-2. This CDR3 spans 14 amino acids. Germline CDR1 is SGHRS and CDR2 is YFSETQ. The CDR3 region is CASSLAVGNYGYTF.

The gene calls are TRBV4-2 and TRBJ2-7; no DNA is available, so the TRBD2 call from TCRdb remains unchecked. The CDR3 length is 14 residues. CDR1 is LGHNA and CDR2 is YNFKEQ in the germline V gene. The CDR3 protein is CASSQAAEIYEQYF.

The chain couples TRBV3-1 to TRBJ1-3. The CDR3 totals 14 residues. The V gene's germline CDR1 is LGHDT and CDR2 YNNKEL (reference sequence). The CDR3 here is CASSQGSTGNTIYF.

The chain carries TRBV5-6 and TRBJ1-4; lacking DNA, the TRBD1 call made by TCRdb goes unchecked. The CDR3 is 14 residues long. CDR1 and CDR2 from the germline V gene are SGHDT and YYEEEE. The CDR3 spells CASSPGPGSEKLFF.

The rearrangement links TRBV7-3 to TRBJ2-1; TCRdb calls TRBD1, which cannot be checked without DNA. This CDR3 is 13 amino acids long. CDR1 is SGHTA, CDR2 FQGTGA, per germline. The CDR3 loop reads CASSPSRPNEQFF.

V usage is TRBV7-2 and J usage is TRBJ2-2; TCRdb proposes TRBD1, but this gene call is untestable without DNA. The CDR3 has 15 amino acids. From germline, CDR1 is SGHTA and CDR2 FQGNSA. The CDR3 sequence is CASSGFGGWTGELFF.

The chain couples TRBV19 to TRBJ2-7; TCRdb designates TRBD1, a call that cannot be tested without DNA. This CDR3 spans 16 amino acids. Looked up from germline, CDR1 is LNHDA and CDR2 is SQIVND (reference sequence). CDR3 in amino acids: CASSSPGQARPYEQYF.

The CDR3 sequence is CASSYDWTGNEQYF. This rearrangement joins TRBV6-5 to TRBJ2-7; as DNA is missing, the TRBD1 call by TCRdb cannot be tested. Germline V gene sequence: CDR1 MNHEY, CDR2 SVGAGI. This CDR3 region has 14 residues.

The chain's CDR3 is CASSLGGADATDTQYF. The rearrangement uses TRBV12-3 or TRBV12-4 and TRBJ2-3; the TCRdb call, TRBD2, lacks DNA for checking. The CDR3 has 16 amino acids.

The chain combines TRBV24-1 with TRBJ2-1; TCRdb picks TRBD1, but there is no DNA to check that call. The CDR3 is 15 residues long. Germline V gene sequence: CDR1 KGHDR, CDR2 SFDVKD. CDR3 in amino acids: CATSDSGTFYNEQFF.

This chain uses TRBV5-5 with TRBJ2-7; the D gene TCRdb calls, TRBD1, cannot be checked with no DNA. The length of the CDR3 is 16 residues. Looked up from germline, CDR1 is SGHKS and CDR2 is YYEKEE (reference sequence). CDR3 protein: CASTFRPGQGSYEQYF.

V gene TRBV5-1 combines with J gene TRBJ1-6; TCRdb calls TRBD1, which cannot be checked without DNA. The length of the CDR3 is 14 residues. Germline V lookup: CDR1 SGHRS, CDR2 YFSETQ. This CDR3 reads CASSLEGRGSPLHF. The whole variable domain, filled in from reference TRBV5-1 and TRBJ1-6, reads KAGVTQTPRYLIKTRGQQVTLSCSPISGHRSVSWYQQTPGQGLQFLFEYFSETQRNKGNFPGRFSGRQFSNSRSEMNVSTLELGDSALYLCASSLEGRGSPLHFGNGTRLTVT.

The CDR3 spells CASSYHPGQGVRYGYTF. The gene calls are TRBV6-5 and TRBJ1-2; TCRdb picks TRBD1, but there is no DNA to check that call. Germline-derived CDR1 and CDR2 are MNHEY and SVGAGI. This CDR3 comprises 17 residues.

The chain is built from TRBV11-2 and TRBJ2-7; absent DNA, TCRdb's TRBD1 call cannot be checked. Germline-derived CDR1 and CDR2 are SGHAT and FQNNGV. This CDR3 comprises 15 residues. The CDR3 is CASSAGQGARYEQYF.

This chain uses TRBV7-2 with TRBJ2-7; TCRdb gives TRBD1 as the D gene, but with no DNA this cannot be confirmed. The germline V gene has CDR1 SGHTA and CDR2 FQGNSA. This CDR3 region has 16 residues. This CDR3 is CASSLFQTGGGGEQYF. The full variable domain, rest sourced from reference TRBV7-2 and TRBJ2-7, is GAGVSQSPSNKVTEKGKDVELRCDPISGHTALYWYRQSLGQGLEFLIYFQGNSAPDKSGLPSDRFSAERTGGSVSTLTIQRTQQEDSAVYLCASSLFQTGGGGEQYFGPGTRLTVT.

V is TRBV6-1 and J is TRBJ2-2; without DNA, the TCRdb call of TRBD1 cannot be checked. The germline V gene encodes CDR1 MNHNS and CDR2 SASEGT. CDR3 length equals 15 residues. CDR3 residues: CASTGLGTDTGELFF.

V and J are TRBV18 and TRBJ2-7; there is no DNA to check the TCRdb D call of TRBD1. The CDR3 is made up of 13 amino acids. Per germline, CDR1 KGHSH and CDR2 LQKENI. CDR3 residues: CASSPWTTYEQYF.

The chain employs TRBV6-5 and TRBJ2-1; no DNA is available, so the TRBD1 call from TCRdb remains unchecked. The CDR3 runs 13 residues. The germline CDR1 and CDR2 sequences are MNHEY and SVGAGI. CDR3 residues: CASRPRGPNEQFF.

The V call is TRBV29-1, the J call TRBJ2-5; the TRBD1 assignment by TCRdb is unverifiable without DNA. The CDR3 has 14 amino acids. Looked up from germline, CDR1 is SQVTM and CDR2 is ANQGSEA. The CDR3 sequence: CSVERRGSGETQYF.